This TCR beta chain stems from a study of tumor-infiltrating lymphocytes in primary liver carcinoma. Study-wide context: All lesions had stage T1-T3 N0M0 and roughly 4.2 to 10 cm widths.

With a constant-region primer, TCR beta cDNA was made from 400 to 550 ng of total RNA. Each TCR beta library was derived from three nested multiplex PCR rounds that employed slightly modified ARM-PCR. Both of the initial two PCR rounds ran for approximately 11 cycles and employed TRBV1-TRBV30 forward primers alongside a C-beta reverse primer. MiXCR, run by TCRdb on the multiplex PCR reads, gives a single entry per CDR3 protein. The top ten hold about 20% of the sample, which has roughly 100,000 distinct CDR3 sequences, roughly four fifths seen once. The CDR3 runs to 15 residues. Germline CDR1 reads LNHDA; CDR2 reads SQIVND (reference sequence). V lost 6 bases and J 4 bases, leaving 18 bases between the germline ends. DNA and RNA were both co-extracted from around 20-30 mg of bulk tissue that had not been sorted. In the case of this clonotype: A much larger clone differs by one base, so this may be a read error.

The clonotype comes from a man aged 40-50 years with primary liver carcinoma and hepatitis B virus infection. This sequence joins TRBV19 and TRBJ1-1, with D maybe TRBD1 (5 bases). Input material: liver tumor tissue from sampling region 3. Specified subset: tumor region T3, left-lateral pole. CDR3 nucleotide sequence: TGTGCCAGTAGATCTGAGTTTAGGGGTCCCACTGAAGCTTTCTTT. Translating it yields CASRSEFRGPTEAFF.